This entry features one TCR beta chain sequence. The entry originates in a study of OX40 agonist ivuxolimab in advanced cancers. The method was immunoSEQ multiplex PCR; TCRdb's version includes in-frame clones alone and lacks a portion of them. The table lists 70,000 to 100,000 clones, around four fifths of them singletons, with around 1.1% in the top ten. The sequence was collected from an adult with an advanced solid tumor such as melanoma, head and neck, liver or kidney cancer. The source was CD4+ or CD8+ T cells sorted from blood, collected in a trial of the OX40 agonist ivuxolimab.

CDR3 bases: TGTGCCAGCTCACCCCAAGATCTCGCAGATACGCAGTATTTT. This translates into CASSPQDLADTQYF. The chain links TRBV18 to TRBJ2-3; D unclear. V was shortened by 3 bases and J by 4 bases, with 11 bases between the two germline ends. CDR1 and CDR2 from the germline V gene are KGHSH and LQKENI. The CDR3 consists of 14 residues.